Listed below are T cell receptor beta chains from one sample, sequenced in a study of control samples from healthy donors and cancer patients. The assay was immunoSEQ multiplex PCR, and TCRdb's table has in-frame clones only and misses some. There are about 120,000 clones in the sample; about 94% occur only once, and over 2.5% lies in the top ten. The specimen sequenced was blood. The receptors derive from a man aged 25-45 years in good health. CDR3s include the opening cysteine and the closing phenylalanine or tryptophan. D genes are given only for firm matches.

NA TRBV27 CASSRGYGNQPQHF
NA TRBV5-1 CASSLASMTDSGNTIYF
NA TRBV6-5 CASSPAQNEKLFF
TRBD1 TRBV9 CASSTPGTVGDTGELFF
NA TRBV24-1 CATSENRESSTDTQYF
NA TRBV28 CASSPGGPATEAFF
NA TRBV7-8 CASSLTVGTRFSNQPQHF
NA TRBV6-5 CASSYDSWAGGYTF
NA TRBV6-5 CATLILVNYGYTF
NA TRBV7-9 CASSTTRQVVKGNEQFF
TRBD2 TRBV4-1 CASSLGGGTFYEQYF
TRBD1 TRBV4-2 CASSPQGETQYF
NA TRBV7-9 CASSPPGEETQYF
TRBD1 TRBV15 CATRPGTGNTEAFF
NA TRBV2 CASSDDQLSYTF
TRBD2 TRBV4-2 CASSQEQRGLAGVTQYF
NA TRBV19 CASSIKGQTEAFF